This T cell receptor beta chain was identified in a study of blood T cell repertoires in COVID-19 (dated by TCRdb to about 2020). About the investigation overall: Collaborator samples came from the United States, Italy and Spain and covered acute and convalescent phases of COVID-19. The material from the prospective study consisted of cDNA or gDNA derived from T cells, B-cell-depleted T cells, or PBMCs. The dataset comprised deeply sampled blood TCRbeta repertoires from subjects exposed to, actively infected with, or recovered from COVID-19. The repertoires were made available in a free public database intended to serve as a resource for research on the immune response to SARS-CoV-2. The samples were drawn from two sources: the first 160 participants of the ongoing ImmuneRACE study, and approximately 1,300 subjects contributed by 6 global collaborators. Sample metadata almost always included a de-identified subject ID, COVID-19 status, age in years and sex. Where available, HLA class I and class II types were taken from metadata supplied by the sample provider and were not determined by assay-based typing. Findings and caveats that apply to the study as a whole: The quantity of clinical and demographic metadata differed by source and by participant and was supplied without curation.

TCRbeta CDR3 regions were amplified from genomic DNA using the immunoSEQ Assay, a bias-controlled multiplex PCR. As for the original processing: The number of nucleated cells in each sample was estimated from the amplification of reference gene primers within the assay. Sequence reads were collapsed and filtered to measure the absolute abundance of every unique TCRbeta CDR3 rearrangement. For each sample, productive Simpson clonality was calculated by taking the square root of Simpson's diversity index across productive rearrangements. What TCRdb holds here is the immuneACCESS table cut down to in-frame rearrangements. Part of the clones is not present; checked against another copy, under half of the missing clones reflect an unresolved V gene, and the others are unexplained. D and trimming were read from the DNA, whereas the V and J calls and clone size are those reported in that table. The sample profile shows roughly 260,000 clones; roughly 90% of them were found once. The leading ten clones occupy around 11% of the sample.

This clone was counted between two and nine times. The antigen it binds to is not known. No qualities accompany the bases; no much larger clone lies one base away. The CDR3 has 15 amino acids, counting the end cysteine and phenylalanine. Only the CDR3 DNA stays, 45 bases, in frame from base 1. Here V drops 5 bases and J drops 0 bases, and the junction holds 4 bases not matched to any gene. The germline V gene supplies CDR1 MDHEN and CDR2 SYDVKM. One collaborating source in Seattle enrolled patients while the patients were actively infected and followed the patients over time throughout the course of disease. Each collaborating institution followed its own protocols to collect whole blood in K2EDTA tubes. For TCRbeta analysis, collaborator samples were shipped as frozen whole blood, as isolated PBMCs, or as DNA extracted from either sample type.

Sequencing was done on a sample of peripheral blood. The TCR comes from a woman aged 25 to 39 with COVID-19, enrolled during active disease. The chain couples TRBV28 to TRBJ2-3; the central 8 bases match TRBD2. The CDR3: CASSLTSASTDTQYF. In nucleotide form, the sequence is TGTGCCAGCAGTCTGACTAGCGCTAGCACAGATACGCAGTATTTT.